The 24 T cell receptor beta chains below come from one sample, sequenced in a study of blood T cells in healthy people across ages. The second PCR ran roughly 6 to 11 cycles with a sample-barcoded 5' primer and J-beta primers. A single record per CDR3 protein comes from TCRdb applying MiXCR to the 5' RACE reads. Of 1.2 million to 1.5 million distinct CDR3 sequences listed, roughly 45% are singletons. The sample consisted of blood. The source of these receptors is a young woman in good health.

This clonotype was recorded many times. The chain recombines TRBV3-1 with TRBJ2-2; TRBD2 is a possible D gene (5 bases). The germline V gene encodes CDR1 LGHDT and CDR2 YNNKEL (reference sequence). The CDR3 runs to 14 residues. Between the trimmed V and J ends, which lost 6 bases and 3 bases, there was a span of 11 bases. CDR3 region: CASSSLAYTGELFF. The CDR3 DNA follows: TGTGCCAGCAGTAGCCTAGCATACACCGGGGAGCTGTTTTTT. The variable domain in full, completed from reference TRBV3-1 and TRBJ2-2, reads DTAVSQTPKYLVTQMGNDKSIKCEQNLGHDTMYWYKQDSKKFLKIMFSYNNKELIINETVPNRFSPKSPDKAHLNLHINSLELGDSAVYFCASSSLAYTGELFFGEGSRLTVL.

This clonotype has just a few counts. Relative to the germline gene, one junction end is altered; a read error may explain this. This chain uses TRBV12-3 or TRBV12-4 with TRBJ2-1; D possibly corresponds to TRBD2 (7 bases). The CDR3 is 14 amino acids. The CDR3 DNA reads as TGTGCCAGCGGCGAGGGGGGGCCAGTTAATGGGCAGTTCTTC. Protein product: CASGEGGPVNGQFF.

This clonotype was counted many times. This chain uses TRBV18 with TRBJ2-7; the match to TRBD1 covers 8 bases. Germline V gene data show CDR1 as KGHSH and CDR2 as LQKENI. The CDR3 sequence is 15 residues long. V trimming: 3 bases; J trimming: 3 bases; junction bases outside the gene matches: 7. The CDR3 region is CASSPRDRSNYEQYF. In DNA form, the CDR3 reads TGTGCCAGCTCACCTCGGGACAGGAGCAACTACGAGCAGTACTTC.

The rearrangement uses TRBV20-1 and TRBJ2-7, with 7 positions matching TRBD2. The germline CDR1 and CDR2 sequences are DFQATT and SNEGSKA (reference sequence). There are 15 residues in the CDR3. J was trimmed by 2 bases and V by 2 bases; bases with no gene match: 9. The CDR3, as DNA: TGCAGTGCTAGACCGGGGAGCGGGGTTACCTACGAGCAGTACTTC. Protein: CSARPGSGVTYEQYF.

The chain uses TRBV29-1 and TRBJ2-7; the D is unclear. This CDR3 contains 13 residues. Germline loops: CDR1 SQVTM, CDR2 ANQGSEA. V gave up 4 bases and J gave up 2 bases, with 12 bases separating them. CDR3 loop: CSVGDGVAYEQYF. Here the CDR3 DNA reads TGCAGCGTTGGGGATGGGGTTGCCTACGAGCAGTACTTC.

The chain links TRBV4-2 to TRBJ1-2; perhaps TRBD1 as D (5 bases). Germline values: CDR1 LGHNA, CDR2 YNFKEQ. The V end was cut by 2 bases, the J end by 8 bases, with 12 bases between. The CDR3 loop spans 13 amino acids. The CDR3 DNA is TGTGCCAGCAGCCAAAAGCGGCCAGGGGGCTACACCTTC. It yields the protein CASSQKRPGGYTF.

The CDR3 loop is CASSLDAGASAYNEQYF. The CDR3 nucleotides read TGTGCCAGCAGCTTAGATGCGGGGGCGAGCGCCTACAATGAGCAGTACTTC. This chain connects TRBV7-9 to TRBJ2-1; D is possibly TRBD2 (7 bases). The assigned J gene may be wrong: the sequence end matches TRBJ2-7 better. CDR1 SEHNR and CDR2 FQNEAQ come from the germline V gene (reference sequence). CDR3 length: 17 residues.

The chain carries TRBV7-2 and TRBJ2-1; TRBD1 agrees at 7 bases. The assigned J gene may be wrong: the sequence end matches TRBJ2-7 better. There are 17 residues in the CDR3. Germline V gene lookup returns CDR1 SGHTA and CDR2 FQGNSA. CDR3 sequence (DNA): TGTGCCAGCAGCTTAGCCAACAGGGGAGTCTCCTACAATGAGCAGTACTTC. This gives the protein CASSLANRGVSYNEQYF.

V is TRBV20-1 and J is TRBJ2-5; 9 nucleotides match TRBD2. The germline V gene encodes CDR1 DFQATT and CDR2 SNEGSKA (reference sequence). The CDR3 is made up of 13 amino acids. V shed 7 bases, J shed 5 bases, and the junction held 8 bases outside the gene matches. The chain's CDR3 is CSDSGGKDETQYF. For the CDR3, the DNA is TGCAGTGACAGCGGGGGGAAAGATGAGACCCAGTACTTC.

This chain connects TRBV4-1 to TRBJ1-4; TRBD1 is a possible D gene (5 bases). Germline V gene data show CDR1 as MGHRA and CDR2 as YSYEKL. The CDR3 is 15 residues long. Trimming took 4 bases from V and 7 from J, leaving 16 bases between them. CDR3 region: CASSLNRSPSEKLFF. CDR3 DNA sequence: TGCGCCAGCAGCCTAAACAGGAGCCCCTCTGAAAAACTGTTTTTT.

The chain employs TRBV3-1 and TRBJ2-1; tentatively, D is TRBD2 (6 bases). Germline CDR1 and CDR2: LGHDT and YNNKEL (reference sequence). CDR3 size: 15 residues. V was clipped by 3 bases and J by 2 bases, with 11 bases between them. DNA for the CDR3: TGTGCCAGCAGCCAGGGCGGGGCCCCCTACAATGAGCAGTTCTTC. Translated: CASSQGGAPYNEQFF.

This clonotype was detected a few times. This chain joins TRBV9 and TRBJ2-1, with D tentatively TRBD2 (6 bases). Between the trimmed V and J ends, which lost 1 base and 5 bases, there was a span of 16 bases. Germline loops: CDR1 SGDLS, CDR2 YYNGEE. This CDR3 is built from 16 residues. The CDR3, as DNA: TGTGCCAGCAGCGTACGTTCTCTAGCGTCGGACAATGAGCAGTTCTTC. This translates into CASSVRSLASDNEQFF.

CDR3 residues: CASSQSKNEQFF. CDR3 in DNA: TGTGCCAGCAGCCAAAGTAAAAATGAGCAGTTCTTC. This chain joins TRBV3-1 and TRBJ2-1; D is unresolved. CDR3 length: 12 amino acids. With 2 bases removed from V and 7 bases from J, the gap between germline ends came to 6 bases. Germline values: CDR1 LGHDT, CDR2 YNNKEL (reference sequence).

The table lists this clonotype with a few counts. The chain employs TRBV10-3 and TRBJ1-2; D possibly corresponds to TRBD1 (5 bases). The CDR3 totals 15 residues. V lost 0 bases and J 4 bases, leaving 12 bases between the germline ends. CDR1 ENHRY and CDR2 SYGVKD come from the germline V gene. As DNA, the CDR3 is TGTGCCATCAGTGAGTCGATCGACAGAAGCTATGGCTACACCTTC. Its translation is CAISESIDRSYGYTF.

V is TRBV29-1 and J is TRBJ2-1, with D perhaps matching TRBD2 (5 bases). The V gene lost 6 bases and the J gene lost 5 bases, with 17 bases spanning the gap. The germline gives CDR1 SQVTM, CDR2 ANQGSEA. The CDR3 is 14 amino acids. This CDR3 reads CSVRGPRSDNEQFF. The CDR3 DNA sequence: TGCAGCGTCCGAGGGCCCCGTAGTGACAATGAGCAGTTCTTC.

The V and J genes are TRBV12-3 or TRBV12-4 and TRBJ1-1; D gene unclear. There are 16 residues in the CDR3. V was shortened by 3 bases and J by 1 base, with 15 bases between the two germline ends. The CDR3 loop reads CASSFQMGEGNTEAFF. In nucleotides, the CDR3 is TGTGCCAGCAGTTTTCAGATGGGAGAGGGGAACACTGAAGCTTTCTTT.

This clonotype has more than one count but fewer than ten. The chain recombines TRBV6-5 with TRBJ2-5; D is perhaps TRBD2 (7 bases). The V end was cut by 5 bases, the J end by 5 bases, with 21 bases between. The CDR3 length is 16 residues. Germline values: CDR1 MNHEY, CDR2 SVGAGI. In nucleotides, the CDR3 is TGTGCCAGCAGTGTCCTAGGGGGGGAAAATGGGGAGACCCAGTACTTC. Its protein is CASSVLGGENGETQYF.

The J gene is TRBJ1-1, the V gene TRBV6-2 or TRBV6-3; the D gene is possibly TRBD1 (6 bases). The CDR3 is made up of 14 amino acids. Germline CDR1 reads MNHEY; CDR2 reads SVGEGT. Deletions cut 2 bases from V and 3 bases from J, with 10 bases between. The DNA of the CDR3 is TGTGCCAGCAGTTACCCGGACAGCCACACTGAAGCTTTCTTT. Protein: CASSYPDSHTEAFF.

This clonotype showed up just a few times. The chain has TRBV3-1 and TRBJ1-2; 12 bases align to TRBD1. J gave up 7 bases and V 4 bases, and 10 bases lay outside the gene matches. Germline loops: CDR1 LGHDT, CDR2 YNNKEL (reference sequence). CDR3 length: 16 residues. The CDR3 loop is CASSPRDRGLFGGYTF. CDR3 DNA: TGTGCCAGCAGCCCCCGGGACAGGGGGCTTTTTGGTGGCTACACCTTC.

V is TRBV4-1 and J is TRBJ2-7; the match to TRBD1 covers 8 bases. The trim removed 1 base at V and 5 bases at J, leaving 7 bases unmatched. The CDR3 length is 15 residues. Germline CDR1 reads MGHRA; CDR2 reads YSYEKL. CDR3 nucleotide sequence: TGCGCCAGCAGCCAAGGGACAGGGCTAGCTGACGAGCAGTACTTC. The encoded protein is CASSQGTGLADEQYF.

This chain joins TRBV12-5 and TRBJ2-1, with a tentative D call TRBD2 (6 bases). With the DNA end fitting TRBJ2-7 better, the J assignment may be wrong. CDR1 and CDR2 from the germline V gene are LGHNT and FRNRAP. The CDR3 loop spans 16 amino acids. CDR3 sequence (DNA): TGTGCTAGTGGTTTGGTGGGGCGGGGAGCAGAGAATGAGCAGTACTTC. Translation gives CASGLVGRGAENEQYF.

The chain recombines TRBV21-1 with TRBJ2-1; the table's D gene call, TRBD2, was not cross checked with the DNA. TRBV21-1 is assigned pseudogene status. The CDR3 runs 20 residues. DNA for the CDR3: TGTGCCAGCGTTCCACGGGAGCGGGACTCCTCCTCGGTGGAATACAATGAGCAGTTCTTC. Its protein is CASVPRERDSSSVEYNEQFF.

The V call is TRBV5-1, the J call TRBJ1-2; no clear D gene. Trimming cost V 0 bases and J 4 bases, with 10 bases left between them. Germline CDR1 SGHRS, CDR2 YFSETQ. The CDR3 length is 14 residues. CDR3: CASSLVRAGYGYTF. The DNA of the CDR3 is TGCGCCAGCAGCTTGGTGAGGGCAGGCTATGGCTACACCTTC.

V and J are TRBV5-5 and TRBJ2-5; TRBD2 matches at 11 bases. V shed 3 bases and J 11 bases; nucleotides not matched to a gene: 15. Germline-derived CDR1 and CDR2 are SGHKS and YYEKEE (reference sequence). The CDR3 is 16 amino acids. The CDR3: CASSWVPGLADNEQYF. CDR3 nucleotides: TGTGCCAGCAGCTGGGTGCCGGGACTAGCGGACAATGAGCAGTACTTC. Full variable domain (outside the CDR3, taken from reference TRBV5-5 and TRBJ2-5): DAGVTQSPTHLIKTRGQQVTLRCSPISGHKSVSWYQQVLGQGPQFIFQYYEKEERGRGNFPDRFSARQFPNYSSELNVNALLLGDSALYLCASSWVPGLADNEQYFGPGTRLLVL.